The sequence of this T cell receptor (beta chain) was determined in a study of T cells in localized non-small cell lung cancer. Germline CDR1 is SGHTA and CDR2 is FQGTGA. This CDR3 region has 16 residues. The ends lost 4 bases at V and 7 bases at J; junction bases unmatched: 10. Profiling relied on immunoSEQ multiplex PCR, and the TCRdb table lists in-frame clones only, not all of them. The data show 100,000 to 150,000 clones, with more than 70% seen just once and around 1.5% held by the top ten. The sequenced sample was peripheral blood, obtained before any cancer treatment. This chain connects TRBV7-3 to TRBJ2-1, with 10 bases fitting TRBD2. The receptor was derived from a female donor over 55 with stage I lung adenocarcinoma. CDR3 residues: CASSSIAGGAGNEQFF. The CDR3 coding sequence is TGTGCCAGCAGCTCCATAGCGGGAGGCGCCGGAAATGAGCAGTTCTTC. Full variable domain (rest looked up from reference TRBV7-3 and TRBJ2-1): GAGVSQTPSNKVTEKGKYVELRCDPISGHTALYWYRQSLGQGPEFLIYFQGTGAADDSGLPNDRFFAVRPEGSVSTLKIQRTERGDSAVYLCASSSIAGGAGNEQFFGPGTRLTVL.